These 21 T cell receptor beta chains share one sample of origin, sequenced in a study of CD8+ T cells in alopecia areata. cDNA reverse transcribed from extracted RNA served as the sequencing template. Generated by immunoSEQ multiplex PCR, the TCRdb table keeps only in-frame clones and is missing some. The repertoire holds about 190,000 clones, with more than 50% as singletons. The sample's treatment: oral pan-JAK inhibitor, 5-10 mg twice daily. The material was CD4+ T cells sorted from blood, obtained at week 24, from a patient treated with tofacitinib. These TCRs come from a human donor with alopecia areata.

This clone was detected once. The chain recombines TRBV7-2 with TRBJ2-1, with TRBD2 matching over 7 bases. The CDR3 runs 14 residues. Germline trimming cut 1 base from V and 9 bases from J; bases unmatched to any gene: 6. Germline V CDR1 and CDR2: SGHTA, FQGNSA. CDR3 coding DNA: TGTGCCAGCAGCTTAGGATGGCGGGGGTTTGAGCAGTTCTTC. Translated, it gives CASSLGWRGFEQFF.

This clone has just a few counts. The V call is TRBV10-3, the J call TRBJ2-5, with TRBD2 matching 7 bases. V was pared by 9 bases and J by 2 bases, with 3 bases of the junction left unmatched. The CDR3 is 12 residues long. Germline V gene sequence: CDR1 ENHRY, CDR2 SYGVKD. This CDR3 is CAIGLVQETQYF. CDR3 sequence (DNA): TGTGCCATTGGACTAGTACAAGAGACCCAGTACTTC.

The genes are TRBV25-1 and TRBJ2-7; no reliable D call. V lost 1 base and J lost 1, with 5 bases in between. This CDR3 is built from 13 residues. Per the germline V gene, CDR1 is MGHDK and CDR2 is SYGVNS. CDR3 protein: CASSESPSYEQYF. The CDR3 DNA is TGTGCCAGCAGTGAATCCCCGTCCTACGAGCAGTACTTC.

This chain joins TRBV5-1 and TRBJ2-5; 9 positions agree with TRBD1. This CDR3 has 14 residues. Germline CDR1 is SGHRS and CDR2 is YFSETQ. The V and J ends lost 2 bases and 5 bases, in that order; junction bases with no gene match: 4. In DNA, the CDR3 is TGCGCCAGCAGCTTCACAGGGGGCAGGGAGACCCAGTACTTC. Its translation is CASSFTGGRETQYF. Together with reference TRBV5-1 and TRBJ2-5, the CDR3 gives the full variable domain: KAGVTQTPRYLIKTRGQQVTLSCSPISGHRSVSWYQQTPGQGLQFLFEYFSETQRNKGNFPGRFSGRQFSNSRSEMNVSTLELGDSALYLCASSFTGGRETQYFGPGTRLLVL.

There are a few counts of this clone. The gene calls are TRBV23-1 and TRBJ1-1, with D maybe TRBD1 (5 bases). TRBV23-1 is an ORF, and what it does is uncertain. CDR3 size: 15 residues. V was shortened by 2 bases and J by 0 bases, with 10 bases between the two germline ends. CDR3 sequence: CASSQRGGMNTEAFF. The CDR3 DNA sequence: TGCGCCAGCAGTCAAAGGGGCGGGATGAACACTGAAGCTTTCTTT.

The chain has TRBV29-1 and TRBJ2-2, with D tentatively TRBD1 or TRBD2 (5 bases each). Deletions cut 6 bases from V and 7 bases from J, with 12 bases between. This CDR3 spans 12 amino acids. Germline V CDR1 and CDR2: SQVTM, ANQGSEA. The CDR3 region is CSVAWGIGELFF. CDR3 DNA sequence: TGCAGCGTGGCGTGGGGGATCGGGGAGCTGTTTTTT.

The CDR3, as DNA: TGTGCCAGCTCACCACTTACTAGCGGGGGGAAGATGGATACGCAGTATTTT. It yields the protein CASSPLTSGGKMDTQYF. This rearrangement joins TRBV18 to TRBJ2-3; 12 bases fit TRBD2. This CDR3 is built from 17 residues. Trimming at V came to 1 base and at J to 6 bases, leaving 8 bases not matched to a gene. Germline lookup yields CDR1 KGHSH and CDR2 LQKENI.

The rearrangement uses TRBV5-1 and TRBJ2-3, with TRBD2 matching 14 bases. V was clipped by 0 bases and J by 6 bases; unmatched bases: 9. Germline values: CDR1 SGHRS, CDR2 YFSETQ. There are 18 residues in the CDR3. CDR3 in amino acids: CASSLAKTSGGAGDTQYF. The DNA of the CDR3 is TGCGCCAGCAGCTTGGCGAAGACTAGCGGGGGGGCCGGGGATACGCAGTATTTT.

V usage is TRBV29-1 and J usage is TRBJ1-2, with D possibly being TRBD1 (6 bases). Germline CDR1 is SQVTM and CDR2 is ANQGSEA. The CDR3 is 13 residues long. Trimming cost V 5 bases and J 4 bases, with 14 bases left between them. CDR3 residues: CSVLEGERYGYTF. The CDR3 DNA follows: TGCAGCGTTCTTGAGGGGGAGCGCTATGGCTACACCTTC. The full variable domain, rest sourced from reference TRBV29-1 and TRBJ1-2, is SAVISQKPSRDICQRGTSLTIQCQVDSQVTMMFWYRQQPGQSLTLIATANQGSEATYESGFVIDKFPISRPNLTFSTLTVSNMSPEDSSIYLCSVLEGERYGYTFGSGTRLTVV.

This CDR3 reads CSAKRGNYEQYF. CDR3 nucleotides: TGCAGCGCCAAGAGGGGCAACTACGAGCAGTACTTC. The V call is TRBV29-1, the J call TRBJ2-7; TRBD1 or TRBD2 may be the D gene (5 bases each). Germline assignment: CDR1 SQVTM and CDR2 ANQGSEA. Trimming left V 7 bases short and J 3 bases short, with 13 bases between. This CDR3 contains 12 residues.

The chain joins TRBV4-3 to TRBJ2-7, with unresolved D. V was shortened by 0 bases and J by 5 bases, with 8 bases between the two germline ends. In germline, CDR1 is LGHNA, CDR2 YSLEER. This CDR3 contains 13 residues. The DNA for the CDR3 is TGCGCCAGCAGCCAAGATCCTTGGGACGAGCAGTACTTC. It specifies CASSQDPWDEQYF.

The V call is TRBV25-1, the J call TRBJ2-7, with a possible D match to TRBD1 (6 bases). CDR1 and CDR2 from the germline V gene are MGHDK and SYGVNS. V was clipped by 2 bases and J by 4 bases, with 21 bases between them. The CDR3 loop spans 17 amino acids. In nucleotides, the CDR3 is TGTGCCAGCAGTGAAATGAGCCAAACGGGCAGGGGTTACGAGCAGTACTTC. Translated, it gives CASSEMSQTGRGYEQYF.

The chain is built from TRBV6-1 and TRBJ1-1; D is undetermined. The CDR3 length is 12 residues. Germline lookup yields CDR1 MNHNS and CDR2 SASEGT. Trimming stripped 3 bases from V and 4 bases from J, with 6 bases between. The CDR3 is CASSETPTEAFF. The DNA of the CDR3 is TGTGCCAGCAGTGAGACCCCCACTGAAGCTTTCTTT.

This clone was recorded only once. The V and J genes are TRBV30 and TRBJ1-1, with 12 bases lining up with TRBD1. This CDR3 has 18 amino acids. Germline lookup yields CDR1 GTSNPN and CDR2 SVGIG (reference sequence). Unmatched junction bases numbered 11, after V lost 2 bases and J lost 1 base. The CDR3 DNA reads TGTGCCTGGAGTAGGGACAGGGGGCTTTTAGGGGAGAACACTGAAGCTTTCTTT. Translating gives CAWSRDRGLLGENTEAFF.

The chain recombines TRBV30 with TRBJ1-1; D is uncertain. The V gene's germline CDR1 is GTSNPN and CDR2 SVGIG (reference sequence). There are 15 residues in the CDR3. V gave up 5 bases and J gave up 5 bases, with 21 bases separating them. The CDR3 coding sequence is TGTGCCTGGGACCCCGGAGACCCTGAACAAACTGAAGCTTTCTTT. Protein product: CAWDPGDPEQTEAFF.

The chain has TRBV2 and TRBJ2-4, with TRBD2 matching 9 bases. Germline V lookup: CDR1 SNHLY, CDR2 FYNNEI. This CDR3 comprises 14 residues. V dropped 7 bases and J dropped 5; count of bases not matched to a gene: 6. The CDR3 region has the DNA TGTGCCAGCACCCCGGGACTAGCAGAAAACATTCAGTACTTC. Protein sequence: CASTPGLAENIQYF.

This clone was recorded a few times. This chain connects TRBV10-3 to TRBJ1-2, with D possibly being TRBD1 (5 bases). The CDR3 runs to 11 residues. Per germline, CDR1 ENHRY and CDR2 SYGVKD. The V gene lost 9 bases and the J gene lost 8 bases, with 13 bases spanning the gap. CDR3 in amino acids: CAIKDTGGYTF. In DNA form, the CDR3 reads TGTGCCATAAAGGACACCGGCGGCTACACCTTC.

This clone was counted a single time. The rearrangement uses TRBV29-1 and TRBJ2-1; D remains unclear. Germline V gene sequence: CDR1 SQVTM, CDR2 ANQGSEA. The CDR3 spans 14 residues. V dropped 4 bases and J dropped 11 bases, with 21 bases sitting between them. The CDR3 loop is CSVGAHVGLLQQFF. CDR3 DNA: TGCAGCGTTGGCGCCCACGTCGGTCTCCTACAGCAGTTCTTC.

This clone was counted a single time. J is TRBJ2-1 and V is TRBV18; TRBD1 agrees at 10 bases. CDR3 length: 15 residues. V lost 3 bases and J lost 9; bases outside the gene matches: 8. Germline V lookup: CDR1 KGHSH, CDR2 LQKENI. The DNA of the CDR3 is TGTGCCAGCTCACCGGGACAGGGGTTGTATAGTGAGCAGTTCTTC. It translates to CASSPGQGLYSEQFF. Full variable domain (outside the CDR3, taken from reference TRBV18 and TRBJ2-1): NAGVMQNPRHLVRRRGQEARLRCSPMKGHSHVYWYRQLPEEGLKFMVYLQKENIIDESGMPKERFSAEFPKEGPSILRIQQVVRGDSAAYFCASSPGQGLYSEQFFGPGTRLTVL.

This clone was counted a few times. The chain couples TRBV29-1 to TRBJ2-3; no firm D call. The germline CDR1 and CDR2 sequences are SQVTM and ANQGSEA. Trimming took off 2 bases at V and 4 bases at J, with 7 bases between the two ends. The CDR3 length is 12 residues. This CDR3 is CSVETLADTQYF. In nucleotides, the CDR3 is TGCAGCGTTGAAACTCTAGCAGATACGCAGTATTTT.

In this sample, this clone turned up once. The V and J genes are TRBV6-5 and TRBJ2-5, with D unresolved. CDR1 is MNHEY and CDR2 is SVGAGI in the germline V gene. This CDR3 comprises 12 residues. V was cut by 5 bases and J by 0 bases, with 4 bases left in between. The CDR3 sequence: CASSVNQETQYF. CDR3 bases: TGTGCCAGCAGTGTTAACCAAGAGACCCAGTACTTC.